This T cell receptor (beta chain) came from a study of T cell changes during pregnancy in multiple sclerosis. Some clones are missing from TCRdb's copy, which holds only in-frame ones; the method was immunoSEQ multiplex PCR. Counted here are 50,000 to 60,000 clones, 70% to 90% occurring once; the ten biggest clones make up about 0.38%. The source of this sequence is a female donor with multiple sclerosis, enrolled in a pregnancy study. Sequencing used CD4+ T cells from peripheral blood mononuclear cells, obtained in the third trimester of pregnancy.

The CDR3 loop reads CASSIAIRSGGGGGQYF. In DNA form, the CDR3 reads TGTGCCAGCAGCATCGCTATACGGTCGGGAGGTGGTGGGGGTCAGTACTTC. This chain connects TRBV5-8 to TRBJ2-4; 7 nucleotides line up with TRBD2. V dropped 4 bases and J dropped 12; count of bases not matched to a gene: 22. From germline, CDR1 is SGHTS and CDR2 YDEGEE. The CDR3 sequence is 17 residues long.